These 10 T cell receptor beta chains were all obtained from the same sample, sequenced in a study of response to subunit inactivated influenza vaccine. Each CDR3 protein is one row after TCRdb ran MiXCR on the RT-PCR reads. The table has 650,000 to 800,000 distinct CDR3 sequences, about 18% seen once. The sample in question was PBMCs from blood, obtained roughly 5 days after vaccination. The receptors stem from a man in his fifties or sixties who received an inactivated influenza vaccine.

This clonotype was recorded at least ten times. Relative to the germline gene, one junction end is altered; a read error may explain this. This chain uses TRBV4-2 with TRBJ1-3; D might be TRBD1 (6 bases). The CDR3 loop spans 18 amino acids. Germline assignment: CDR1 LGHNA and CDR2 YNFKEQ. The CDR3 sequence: CASSPGADYDLPGDTIYF. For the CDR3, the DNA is TGTGCCAGCAGCCCGGGGGCGGACTATGACCTACCTGGAGACACCATATATTTT.

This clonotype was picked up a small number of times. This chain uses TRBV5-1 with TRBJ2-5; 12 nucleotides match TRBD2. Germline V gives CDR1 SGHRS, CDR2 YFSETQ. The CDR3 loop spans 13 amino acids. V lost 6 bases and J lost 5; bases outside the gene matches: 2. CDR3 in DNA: TGCGCCAGCACACTAGCGGGAGGTGAGACCCAGTACTTC. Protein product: CASTLAGGETQYF.

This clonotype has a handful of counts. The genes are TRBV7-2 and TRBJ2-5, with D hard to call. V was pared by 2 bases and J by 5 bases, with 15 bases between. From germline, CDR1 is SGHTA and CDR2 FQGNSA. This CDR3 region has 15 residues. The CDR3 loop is CASSLSRARGETQYF. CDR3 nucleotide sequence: TGTGCCAGCAGCTTATCTCGTGCGCGCGGCGAGACCCAGTACTTC.

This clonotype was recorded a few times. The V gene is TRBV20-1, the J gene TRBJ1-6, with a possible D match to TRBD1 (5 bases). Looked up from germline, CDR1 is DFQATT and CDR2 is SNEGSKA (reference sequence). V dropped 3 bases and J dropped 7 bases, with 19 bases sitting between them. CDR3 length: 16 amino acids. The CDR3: CSARGGGAGGNSPLHF. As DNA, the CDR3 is TGCAGTGCTAGGGGAGGCGGGGCCGGGGGAAATTCACCCCTCCACTTT.

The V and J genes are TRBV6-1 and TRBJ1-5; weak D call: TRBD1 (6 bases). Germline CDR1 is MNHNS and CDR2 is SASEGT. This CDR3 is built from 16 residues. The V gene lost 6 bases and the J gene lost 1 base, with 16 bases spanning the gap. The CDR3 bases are TGTGCCAGCAGACGACGGGCGGGGGCGAGCAATCAGCCCCAGCATTTT. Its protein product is CASRRRAGASNQPQHF.

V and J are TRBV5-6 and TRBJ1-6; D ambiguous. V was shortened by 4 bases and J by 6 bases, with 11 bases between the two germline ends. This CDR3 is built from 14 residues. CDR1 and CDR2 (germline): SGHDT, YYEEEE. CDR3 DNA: TGTGCCAGCAGCCCGGTAGAGCGTAATTCACCCCTCCACTTT. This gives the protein CASSPVERNSPLHF.

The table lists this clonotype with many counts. This CDR3 is CASSLALPAGQYF. The CDR3 region has the DNA TGTGCCAGCAGTTTGGCCCTCCCCGCCGGGCAGTACTTC. This chain joins TRBV12-3 or TRBV12-4 and TRBJ2-5; D ambiguous. The CDR3 sequence is 13 residues long. Trimming left V 3 bases short and J 11 bases short, with 16 bases between.

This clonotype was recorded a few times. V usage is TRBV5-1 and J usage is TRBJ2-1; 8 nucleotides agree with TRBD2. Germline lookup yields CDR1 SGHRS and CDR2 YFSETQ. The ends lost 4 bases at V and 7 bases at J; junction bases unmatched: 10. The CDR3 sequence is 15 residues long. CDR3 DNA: TGCGCCAGCAGCCCGCGGGGGGCGGTGTTAAATGAGCAGTTCTTC. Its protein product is CASSPRGAVLNEQFF.

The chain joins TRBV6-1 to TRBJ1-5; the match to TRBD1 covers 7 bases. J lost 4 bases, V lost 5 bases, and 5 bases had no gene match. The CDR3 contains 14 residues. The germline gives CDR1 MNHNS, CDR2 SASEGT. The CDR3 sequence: CASSPTGLNQPQHF. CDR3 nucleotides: TGTGCCAGCAGTCCGACAGGGTTGAATCAGCCCCAGCATTTT.

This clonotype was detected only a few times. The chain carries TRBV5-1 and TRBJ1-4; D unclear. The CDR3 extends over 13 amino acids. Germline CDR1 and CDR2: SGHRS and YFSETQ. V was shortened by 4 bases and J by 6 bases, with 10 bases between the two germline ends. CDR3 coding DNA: TGCGCCAGCAGCCCCTTCTCCGATGAAAAACTGTTTTTT. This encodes CASSPFSDEKLFF.